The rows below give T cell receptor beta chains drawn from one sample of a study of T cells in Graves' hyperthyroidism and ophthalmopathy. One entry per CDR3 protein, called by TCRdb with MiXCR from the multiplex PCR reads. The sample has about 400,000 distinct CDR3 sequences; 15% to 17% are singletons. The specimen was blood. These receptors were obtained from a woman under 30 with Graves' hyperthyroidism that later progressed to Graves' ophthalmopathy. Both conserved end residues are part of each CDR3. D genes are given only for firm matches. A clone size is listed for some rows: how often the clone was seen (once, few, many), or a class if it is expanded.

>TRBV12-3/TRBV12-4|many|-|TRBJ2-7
TGTGCCAGCAGAAATGGGGCCTACGAGCAGTACTTC
CASRNGAYEQYF
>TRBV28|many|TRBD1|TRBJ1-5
TGTGCCAGCAGCCTCGGGACAGATAGCAATCAGCCCCAGCATTTT
CASSLGTDSNQPQHF
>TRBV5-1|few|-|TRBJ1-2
TGCGCCAGCGGCTCGAAAAGAATTCAGGGCCACTATGGCTACACCTTC
CASGSKRIQGHYGYTF
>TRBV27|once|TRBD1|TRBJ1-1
TGTGCCAGCAGTTTATTCTGGAATGGGGACAGCCGGAACACTGAAGCTTTCTTT
CASSLFWNGDSRNTEAFF
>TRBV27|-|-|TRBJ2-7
TGTGCCAGCAGTTTTTCCTGGCAGTACTTC
CASSFSWQYF
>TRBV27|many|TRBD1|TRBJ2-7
TGTGCCAGCAGTTCCACCGGGACAGGGTATAACGAGCAGTACTTC
CASSSTGTGYNEQYF
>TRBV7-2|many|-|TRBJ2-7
TGTGCCAGCAGCTGGGACACCTACTACGAGCAGTACTTC
CASSWDTYYEQYF
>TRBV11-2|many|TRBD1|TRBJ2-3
TGTGCCAGCAGCTTATTAGGGGGCTACGAGTTCACAGATACGCAGTATTTT
CASSLLGGYEFTDTQYF
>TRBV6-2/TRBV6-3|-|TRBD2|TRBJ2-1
TGTGCCAGTCTGGATCCGACTAGCGGCAATGAGCAGTTCTTC
CASLDPTSGNEQFF
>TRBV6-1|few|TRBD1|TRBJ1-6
TGTGCCAGCTCTTTGGACAGGGGGGCCTATAATTCACCCCTCCACTTT
CASSLDRGAYNSPLHF
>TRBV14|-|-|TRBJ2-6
TGTGCCAGCAGCCAAGAAATCGGGGGAGCCAACGTCCTGACTTTC
CASSQEIGGANVLTF
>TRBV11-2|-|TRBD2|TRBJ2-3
TGTGCCAGCAGCTTGGTGGCGGGAGCAAAAACAGATACGCAGTATTTT
CASSLVAGAKTDTQYF
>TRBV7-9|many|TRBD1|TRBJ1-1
TGTGCCAGCAGCCTCCAGGGGGGGACTGAAGCTTTCTTT
CASSLQGGTEAFF
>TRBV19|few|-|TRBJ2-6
TGTGCCCTTAGAGCCGGACAGCTTTTAGGGGACTCTGGGGCCAACGTCCTGACTTTC
CALRAGQLLGDSGANVLTF
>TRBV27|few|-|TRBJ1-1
TGTGCCAGCAGTTTATCGGAGGTGAACACTGAAGCTTTCTTT
CASSLSEVNTEAFF
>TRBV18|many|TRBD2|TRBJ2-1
TGTGCCAGCTCACCACGGACTAGCGGGAGCAATGAGCAGTTCTTC
CASSPRTSGSNEQFF
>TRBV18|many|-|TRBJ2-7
TGTGCCAGCTCACCGACAGGAGACGGCGAGCAGTACTTC
CASSPTGDGEQYF
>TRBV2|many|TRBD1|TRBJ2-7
TGTGCCAGCTTCCGGGACAGGGGCTCCTACGAGCAGTACTTC
CASFRDRGSYEQYF
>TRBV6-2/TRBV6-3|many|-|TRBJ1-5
TGTGCCAGCAGTTACAGGGCAGATAGCAATCAGCCCCAGCATTTT
CASSYRADSNQPQHF
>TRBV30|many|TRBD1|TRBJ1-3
TGTGCCTGGACCTCAGGACAGGCCTCTGGAAACACCATATATTTT
CAWTSGQASGNTIYF
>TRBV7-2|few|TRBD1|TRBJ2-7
TGTGCCAGCAGACCTCGGGACAGGGGGTCCTACGAGCAGTACTTC
CASRPRDRGSYEQYF
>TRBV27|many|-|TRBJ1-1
TGTGCCAGCAGTTGGGCAGGGGCGAACACTGAAGCTTTCTTT
CASSWAGANTEAFF
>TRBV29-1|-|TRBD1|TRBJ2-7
TGCAGCGTGGCCCGGACAGGCTCCTACGAGCAGTACTTC
CSVARTGSYEQYF
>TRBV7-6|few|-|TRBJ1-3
TGTGCCAGCAGCCCTACGAATGGAAACACCATATATTTT
CASSPTNGNTIYF
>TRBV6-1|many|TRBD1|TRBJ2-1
TGTGCCAGCAGTGACGGGACAGACAGCGATGAGCAGTTCTTC
CASSDGTDSDEQFF
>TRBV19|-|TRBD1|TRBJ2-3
TGTGCCAGTAGTGACAGGGGGCTTGCGGATACGCAGTATTTT
CASSDRGLADTQYF
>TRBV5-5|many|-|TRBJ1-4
TGTGCCAGCAGCTTCCAGGGGAATACTAATGAAAAACTGTTTTTT
CASSFQGNTNEKLFF
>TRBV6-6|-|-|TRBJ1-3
TGTGCCGGCAGTTACTCGACCCCCGGCTCTGGAAACACCATATATTTT
CAGSYSTPGSGNTIYF
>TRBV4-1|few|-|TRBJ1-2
TGCGCCAGCAGCCTATCCGCCAGCCCCGGAGGCTACACCTTC
CASSLSASPGGYTF
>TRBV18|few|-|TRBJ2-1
TGTGCCAGCTCCGATGACAGTAATTACAATGAGCAGTTCTTC
CASSDDSNYNEQFF
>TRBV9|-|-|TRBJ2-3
TGTGCCAGCAGCGTACGACTAGATGGCCCAGATACGCAGTATTTT
CASSVRLDGPDTQYF
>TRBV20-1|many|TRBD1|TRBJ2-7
TGCAGTGCCACGGACAGGGGAGTAGGGGAGCAGTACTTC
CSATDRGVGEQYF
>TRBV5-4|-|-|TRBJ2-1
TGTGCCAGCAGCAAGGACAGCGCGCGAGGGGAGCAGTTCTTC
CASSKDSARGEQFF
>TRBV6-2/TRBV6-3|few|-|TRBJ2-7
TGTGCCAGCAGCACTAGAGACGAGCGGACCTACGAGCAGTACTTC
CASSTRDERTYEQYF
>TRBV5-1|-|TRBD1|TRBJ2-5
TGCGCCAGCAGCTTGGAGGGACAGGGCTGGGAGACCCAGTACTTC
CASSLEGQGWETQYF
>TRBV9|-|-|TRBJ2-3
TGTGCCAGCAGCGCGGGACTCAGCACAGATACGCAGTATTTT
CASSAGLSTDTQYF
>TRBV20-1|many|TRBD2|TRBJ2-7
TGCAGTGCCTGGAAGCGGGGAAGCTCCTACGAGCAGTACTTC
CSAWKRGSSYEQYF
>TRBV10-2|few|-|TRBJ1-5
TGCGCCAGCAGTGACAGGGGTCCCAATCAGCCCCAGCATTTT
CASSDRGPNQPQHF
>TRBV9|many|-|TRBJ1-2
TGTGCCAGCAGCGTCGGGGACCCCTATGGCTACACCTTC
CASSVGDPYGYTF
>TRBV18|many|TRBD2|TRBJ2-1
TGTGCCAGCTCACGCGGACTAGACACCTACAATGAGCAGTTCTTC
CASSRGLDTYNEQFF
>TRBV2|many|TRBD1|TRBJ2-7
TGTGCCAGCAACCCGAAGGGGACAGTCTCCTACGAGCAGTACTTC
CASNPKGTVSYEQYF
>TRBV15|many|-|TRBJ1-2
TGTGCCACCAGCAGCGACGGCTATGGCTACACCTTC
CATSSDGYGYTF
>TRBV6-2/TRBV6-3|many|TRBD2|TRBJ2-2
TGTGCCAGCAGTTACTCGAAGGAGCGGGAGAATACCGGGGAGCTGTTTTTT
CASSYSKERENTGELFF
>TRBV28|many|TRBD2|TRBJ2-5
TGTGCCAGCAGATCTAGCGGGAGTCGGAAGACCCAGTACTTC
CASRSSGSRKTQYF
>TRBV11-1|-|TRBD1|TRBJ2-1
TGTGCCAGCAGTCAGGACAGGGGGCGAGGGCAGTTCTTC
CASSQDRGRGQFF
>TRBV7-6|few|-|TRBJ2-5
TGTGCCAGCAGCTTAGACGTTAGGGGGACCCAGTACTTC
CASSLDVRGTQYF
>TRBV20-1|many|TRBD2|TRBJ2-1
TGCAGTGCTAGCCAACTGGGCGGGAGACGTACCTACAATGAGCAGTTCTTC
CSASQLGGRRTYNEQFF
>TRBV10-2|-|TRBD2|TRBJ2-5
TGCGCCAGCAGTGAGTCTAGCGGGAGGGCCCAATATAAGACCCAGTACTTC
CASSESSGRAQYKTQYF